This TCR beta chain came from a study of control samples from healthy donors and cancer patients. After removal of 5 bases from V and 8 bases from J, the junction contained 6 bases not matched to a gene. This CDR3 has 13 residues. Germline V gene sequence: CDR1 MNHEY, CDR2 SVGAGI. Profiled with immunoSEQ multiplex PCR; TCRdb holds only in-frame clones, not every one. In the table there are 200,000 or so clones, roughly 94% of which are singletons. The sequence was obtained from a middle-aged man in good health. This rearrangement joins TRBV6-5 to TRBJ1-1; 9 bases are a match to TRBD1. The material sequenced was blood. CDR3 coding DNA: TGTGCCAGCAGTAGAACAGGGGGCGCGGAAGCTTTCTTT. It codes for CASSRTGGAEAFF.